This T cell receptor (beta chain) originates from a study of technical replicates of blood from a few donors (dated by TCRdb to 2015 to 2018). To prepare the library, the immunoSEQ multiplex PCR assay was applied. In TCRdb, the immuneACCESS table is reduced to in-frame sequences with V and J assigned. These tables do not hold every clone; where another copy was compared, an unresolved V gene accounts for under half, and the others remain unexplained. For this sample there are 75,000 to 90,000 clones; approximately 90% appear just once. Of the sample, around 0.27% falls within the top ten clones. Turning to this clone: No cognate antigen has been identified for it. No qualities accompany the bases; no much larger clone lies one base away.

The germline V end is reduced by 3 bases and the J end by 4 bases; junction bases left unmatched: 18. Measured from the cysteine to the phenylalanine, the CDR3 is 20 residues long. The kept DNA is CDR3 alone, 60 bases in frame from the first base. The germline V gene specifies KGHSH as CDR1 and LQKENI as CDR2. The chain uses TRBV18 and TRBJ2-2, with 9 bases in between that match TRBD1. Sequenced material: T cells isolated from PBMCs. This clonotype was sampled from a human donor in good health. The CDR3 loop reads CASSPNALVGTGLTTGELFF. The nucleotide sequence is TGTGCCAGCTCACCCAACGCGTTGGTTGGGACAGGGTTAACCACCGGGGAGCTGTTTTTT.